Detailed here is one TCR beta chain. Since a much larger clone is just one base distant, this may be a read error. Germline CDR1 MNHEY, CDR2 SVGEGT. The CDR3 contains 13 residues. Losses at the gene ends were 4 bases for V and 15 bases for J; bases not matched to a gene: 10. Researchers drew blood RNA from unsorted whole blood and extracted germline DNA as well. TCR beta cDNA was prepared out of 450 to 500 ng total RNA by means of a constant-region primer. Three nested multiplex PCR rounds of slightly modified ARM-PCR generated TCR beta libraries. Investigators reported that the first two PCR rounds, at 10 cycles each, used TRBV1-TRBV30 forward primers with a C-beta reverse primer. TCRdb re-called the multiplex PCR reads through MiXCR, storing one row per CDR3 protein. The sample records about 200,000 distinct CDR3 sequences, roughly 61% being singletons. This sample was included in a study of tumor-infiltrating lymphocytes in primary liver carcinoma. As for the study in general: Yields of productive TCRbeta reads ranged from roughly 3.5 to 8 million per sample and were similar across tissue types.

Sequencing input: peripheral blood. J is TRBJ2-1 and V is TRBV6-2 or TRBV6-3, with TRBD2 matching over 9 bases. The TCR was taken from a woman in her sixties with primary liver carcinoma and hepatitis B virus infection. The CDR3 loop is CASSWKREDLRFF. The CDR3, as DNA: TGTGCCAGCAGTTGGAAGCGGGAGGACCTAAGGTTCTTC.